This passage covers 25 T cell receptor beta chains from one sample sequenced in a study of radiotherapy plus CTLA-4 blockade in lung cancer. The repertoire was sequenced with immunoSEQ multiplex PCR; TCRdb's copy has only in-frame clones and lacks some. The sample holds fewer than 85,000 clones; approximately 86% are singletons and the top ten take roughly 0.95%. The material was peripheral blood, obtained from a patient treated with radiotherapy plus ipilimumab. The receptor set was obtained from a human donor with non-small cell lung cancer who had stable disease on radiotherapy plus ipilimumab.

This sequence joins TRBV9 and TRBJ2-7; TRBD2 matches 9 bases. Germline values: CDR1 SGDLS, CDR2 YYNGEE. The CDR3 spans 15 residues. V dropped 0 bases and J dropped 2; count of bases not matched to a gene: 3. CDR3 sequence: CASSVEAGGPYEQYF. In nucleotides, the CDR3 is TGTGCCAGCAGCGTAGAGGCGGGAGGGCCCTACGAGCAGTACTTC.

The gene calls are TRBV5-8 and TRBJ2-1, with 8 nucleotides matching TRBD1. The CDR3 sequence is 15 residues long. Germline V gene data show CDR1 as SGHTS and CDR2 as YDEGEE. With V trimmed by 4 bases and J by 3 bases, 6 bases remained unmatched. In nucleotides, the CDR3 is TGTGCCAGCAGCCCCAGGACAGGGCTCTACAATGAGCAGTTCTTC. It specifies CASSPRTGLYNEQFF.

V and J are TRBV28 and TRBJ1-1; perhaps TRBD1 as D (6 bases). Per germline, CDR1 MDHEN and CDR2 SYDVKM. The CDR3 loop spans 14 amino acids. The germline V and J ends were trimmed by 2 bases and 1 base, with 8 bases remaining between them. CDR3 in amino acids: CASSLIRGNTEAFF. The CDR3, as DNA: TGTGCCAGCAGTTTAATCAGGGGGAACACTGAAGCTTTCTTT.

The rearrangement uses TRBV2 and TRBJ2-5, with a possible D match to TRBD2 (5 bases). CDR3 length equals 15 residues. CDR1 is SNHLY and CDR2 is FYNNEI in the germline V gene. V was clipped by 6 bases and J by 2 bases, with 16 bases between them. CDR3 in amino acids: CASRARTGGQETQYF. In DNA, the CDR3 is TGTGCCAGCAGGGCCAGAACTGGAGGTCAAGAGACCCAGTACTTC.

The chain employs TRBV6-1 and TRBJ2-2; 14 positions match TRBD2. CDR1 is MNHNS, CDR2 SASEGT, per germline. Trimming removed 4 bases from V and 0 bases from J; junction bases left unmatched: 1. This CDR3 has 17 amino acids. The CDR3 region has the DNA TGTGCCAGCAGTGCGACTAGCGGGGGGGCGAACACCGGGGAGCTGTTTTTT. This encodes CASSATSGGANTGELFF.

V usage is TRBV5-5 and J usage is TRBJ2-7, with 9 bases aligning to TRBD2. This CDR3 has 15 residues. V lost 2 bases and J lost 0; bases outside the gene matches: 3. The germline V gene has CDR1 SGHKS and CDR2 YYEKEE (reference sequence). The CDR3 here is CASSFSGGNSYEQYF. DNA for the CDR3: TGTGCCAGCAGCTTTAGCGGGGGAAACTCCTACGAGCAGTACTTC.

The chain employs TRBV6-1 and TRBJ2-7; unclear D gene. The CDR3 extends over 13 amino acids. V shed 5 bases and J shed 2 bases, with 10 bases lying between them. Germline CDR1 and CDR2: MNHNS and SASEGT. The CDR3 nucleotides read TGTGCCAGCAGTTCCCTTAGTACCTACGAGCAGTACTTC. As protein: CASSSLSTYEQYF.

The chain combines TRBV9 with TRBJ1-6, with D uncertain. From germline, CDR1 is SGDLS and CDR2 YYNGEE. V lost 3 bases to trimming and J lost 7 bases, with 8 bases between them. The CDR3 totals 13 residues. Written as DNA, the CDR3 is TGTGCCAGCAGCGGGGATTTGAATTCACCCCTCCACTTT. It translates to CASSGDLNSPLHF.

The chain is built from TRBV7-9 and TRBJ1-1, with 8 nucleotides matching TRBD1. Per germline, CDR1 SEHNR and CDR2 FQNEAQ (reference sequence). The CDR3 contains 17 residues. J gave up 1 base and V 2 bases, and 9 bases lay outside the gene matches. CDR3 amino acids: CASSLPGQAYSNTEAFF. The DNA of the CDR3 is TGTGCCAGCAGCTTACCGGGACAGGCTTATTCGAACACTGAAGCTTTCTTT.

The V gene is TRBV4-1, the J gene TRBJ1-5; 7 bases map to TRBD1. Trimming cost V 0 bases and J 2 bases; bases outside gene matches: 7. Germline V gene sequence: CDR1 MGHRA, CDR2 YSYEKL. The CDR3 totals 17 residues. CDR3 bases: TGCGCCAGCAGCCAAGATATGGGTACAGGGGGCAATCAGCCCCAGCATTTT. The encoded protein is CASSQDMGTGGNQPQHF.

CDR3 sequence: CASSPPTEPQHF. For the CDR3, the DNA is TGTGCCAGCAGTCCCCCCACGGAGCCCCAGCATTTT. The chain combines TRBV28 with TRBJ1-5; D ambiguous. Germline CDR1 reads MDHEN; CDR2 reads SYDVKM. There are 12 residues in the CDR3. Trimming took off 5 bases at V and 8 bases at J, with 10 bases between the two ends.

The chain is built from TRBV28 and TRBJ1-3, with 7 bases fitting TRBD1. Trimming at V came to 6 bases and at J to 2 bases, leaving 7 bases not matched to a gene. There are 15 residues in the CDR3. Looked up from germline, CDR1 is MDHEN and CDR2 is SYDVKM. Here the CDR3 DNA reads TGTGCCAGCAGGGACGAGACAGGGACTGGAAACACCATATATTTT. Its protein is CASRDETGTGNTIYF.

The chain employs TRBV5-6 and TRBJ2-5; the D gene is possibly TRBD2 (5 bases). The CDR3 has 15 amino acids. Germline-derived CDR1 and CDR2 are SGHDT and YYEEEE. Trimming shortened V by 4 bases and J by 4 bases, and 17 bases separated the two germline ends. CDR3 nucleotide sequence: TGTGCCAGCAGCACGACTGGGAGAGGGCGAGAGACCCAGTACTTC. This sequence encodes CASSTTGRGRETQYF.

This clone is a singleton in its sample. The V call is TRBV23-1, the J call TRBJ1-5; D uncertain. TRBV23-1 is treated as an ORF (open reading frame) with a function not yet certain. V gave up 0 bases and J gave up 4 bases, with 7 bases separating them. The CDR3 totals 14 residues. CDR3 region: CASSQSQENQPQHF. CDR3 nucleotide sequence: TGCGCCAGCAGTCAATCTCAGGAAAATCAGCCCCAGCATTTT.

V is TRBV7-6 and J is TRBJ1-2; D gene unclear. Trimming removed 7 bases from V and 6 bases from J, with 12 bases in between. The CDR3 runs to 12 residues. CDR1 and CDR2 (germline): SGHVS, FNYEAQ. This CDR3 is CASTGGKDGYTF. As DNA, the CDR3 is TGTGCCAGCACCGGAGGCAAAGATGGCTACACCTTC.

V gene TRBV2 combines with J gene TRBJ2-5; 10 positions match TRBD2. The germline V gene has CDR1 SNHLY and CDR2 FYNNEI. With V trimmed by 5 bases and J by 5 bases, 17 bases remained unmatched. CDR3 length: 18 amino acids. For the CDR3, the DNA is TGTGCCAGCAGTTTCTGGGACGCCCTAGCGGGAGATAGGGAGACCCAGTACTTC. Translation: CASSFWDALAGDRETQYF.

The DNA for the CDR3 is TGTGCCAGCAGTGTCAATAGTGGGTCCTACAATGAGCAGTTCTTC. Its translation is CASSVNSGSYNEQFF. The V call is TRBV2, the J call TRBJ2-1, with D uncertain. Looked up from germline, CDR1 is SNHLY and CDR2 is FYNNEI. The V end was cut by 4 bases, the J end by 1 base, with 11 bases between. The CDR3 runs 15 residues.

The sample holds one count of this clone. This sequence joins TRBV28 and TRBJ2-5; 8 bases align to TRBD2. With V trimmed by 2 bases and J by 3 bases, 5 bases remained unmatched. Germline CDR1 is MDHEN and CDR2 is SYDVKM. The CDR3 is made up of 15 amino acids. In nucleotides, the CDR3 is TGTGCCAGCAGTTTAGGGACTAGAAGGGAAGAGACCCAGTACTTC. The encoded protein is CASSLGTRREETQYF.

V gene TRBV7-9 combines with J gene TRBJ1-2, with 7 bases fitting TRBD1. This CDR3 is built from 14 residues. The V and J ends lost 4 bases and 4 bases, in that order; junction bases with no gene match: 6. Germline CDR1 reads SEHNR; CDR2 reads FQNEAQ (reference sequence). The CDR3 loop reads CASSSKQGIYGYTF. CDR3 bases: TGTGCCAGCAGCTCGAAACAGGGGATCTATGGCTACACCTTC.

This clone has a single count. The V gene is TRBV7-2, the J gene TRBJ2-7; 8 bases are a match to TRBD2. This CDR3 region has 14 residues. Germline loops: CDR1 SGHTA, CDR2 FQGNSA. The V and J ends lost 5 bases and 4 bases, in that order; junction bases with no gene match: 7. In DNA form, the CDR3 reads TGTGCCAGCAGCCCCACTAGCGGAAGGTACGAGCAGTACTTC. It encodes CASSPTSGRYEQYF.

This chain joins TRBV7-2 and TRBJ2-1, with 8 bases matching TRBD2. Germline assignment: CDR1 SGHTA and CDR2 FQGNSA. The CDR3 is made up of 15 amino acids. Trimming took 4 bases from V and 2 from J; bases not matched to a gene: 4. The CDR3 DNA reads TGTGCCAGCAGCTCCGGGGGGGGAACCTACAATGAGCAGTTCTTC. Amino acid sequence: CASSSGGGTYNEQFF.

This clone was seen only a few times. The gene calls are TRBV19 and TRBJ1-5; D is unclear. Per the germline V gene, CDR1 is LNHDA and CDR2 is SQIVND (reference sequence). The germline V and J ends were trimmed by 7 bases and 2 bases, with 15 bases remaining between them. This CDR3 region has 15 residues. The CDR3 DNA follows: TGTGCCAGTATGGCGGACGGGTCGGGCAATCAGCCCCAGCATTTT. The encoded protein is CASMADGSGNQPQHF.

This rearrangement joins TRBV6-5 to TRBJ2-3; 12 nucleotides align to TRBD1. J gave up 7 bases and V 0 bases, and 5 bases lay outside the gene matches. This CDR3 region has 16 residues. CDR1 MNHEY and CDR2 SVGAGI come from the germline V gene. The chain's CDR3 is CASSYSGDRGLNTQYF. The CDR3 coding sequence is TGTGCCAGCAGTTACTCCGGGGACAGGGGGCTAAATACGCAGTATTTT.

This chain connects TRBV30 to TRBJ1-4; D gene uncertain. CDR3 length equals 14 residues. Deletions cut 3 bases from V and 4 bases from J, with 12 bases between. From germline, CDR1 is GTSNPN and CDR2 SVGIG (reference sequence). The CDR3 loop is CAWSLGRINEKLFF. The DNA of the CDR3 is TGTGCCTGGAGCCTCGGACGGATTAATGAAAAACTGTTTTTT.

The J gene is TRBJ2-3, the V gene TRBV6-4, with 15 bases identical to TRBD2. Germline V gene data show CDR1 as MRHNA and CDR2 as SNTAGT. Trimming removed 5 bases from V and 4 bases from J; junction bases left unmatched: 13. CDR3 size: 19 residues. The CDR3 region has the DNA TGTGCCAGCAGTAGCGGACTAGCGGGGGGGTGGTTAAGGCCAGATACGCAGTATTTT. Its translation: CASSSGLAGGWLRPDTQYF.